In this sample, the clone carrying this T cell receptor (beta chain) turned up a few times. The antigen is undetermined. This entry belongs to a study of blood T cells in healthy people across ages. Per-sample PBMC isolation yielded at least 7 million cells. V was trimmed by 2 bases and J by 5 bases, leaving 8 bases between them. This CDR3 region has 13 residues. The V gene's germline CDR1 is SGHTA and CDR2 FQGNSA. Study-level points and caveats: Diversity was higher, and naive CD4+ cells more numerous, in long-lived donors than in aged donors.

The use of a sample-barcoded 5' primer and a J-beta primer mix characterized a second PCR of about 7 to 12 cycles. Every cDNA molecule bore a tag from a template-switch adaptor containing 12 random nucleotides. MiXCR, applied by TCRdb to the 5' RACE reads, yields one record per CDR3 protein. The sample includes roughly 2 million distinct CDR3 sequences, 40% to 55% seen only once; the top ten take about 2.1%. The sequence came from a middle-aged woman in good health. The sample consisted of blood. The chain joins TRBV7-2 to TRBJ2-3; D is unclear. CDR3 protein: CASSLFEVDTQYF. CDR3 nucleotides: TGTGCCAGCAGCTTATTCGAGGTAGATACGCAGTATTTT.